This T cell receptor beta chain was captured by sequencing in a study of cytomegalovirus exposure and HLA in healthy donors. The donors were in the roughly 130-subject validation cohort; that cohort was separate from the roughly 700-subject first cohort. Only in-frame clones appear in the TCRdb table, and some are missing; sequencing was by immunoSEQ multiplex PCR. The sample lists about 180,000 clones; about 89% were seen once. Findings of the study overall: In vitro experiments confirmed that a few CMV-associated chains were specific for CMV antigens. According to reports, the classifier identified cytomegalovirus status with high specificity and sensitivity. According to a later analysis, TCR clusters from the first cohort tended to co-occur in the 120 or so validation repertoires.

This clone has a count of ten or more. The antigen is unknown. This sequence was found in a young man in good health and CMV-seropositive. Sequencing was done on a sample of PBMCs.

The CDR3 protein is CASSLSGGETQYF. The DNA of the CDR3 is TGTGCCAGCAGTTTATCTGGCGGGGAGACCCAGTACTTC. V usage is TRBV27 and J usage is TRBJ2-5, with D perhaps matching TRBD2 (5 bases). This CDR3 spans 13 amino acids. Trimming shortened V by 0 bases and J by 5 bases, and 7 bases separated the two germline ends. Germline loops: CDR1 MNHEY, CDR2 SMNVEV (reference sequence).